Following are 28 T cell receptor beta chains from one sample sequenced in a study of spatial heterogeneity in lung cancer. Time point specified: sample taken at primary tumor resection. TCRdb reprocessed the 5' RACE reads via MiXCR and lists one record per CDR3 protein. The data hold about 15,000 distinct CDR3 sequences, with 3% to 4.5% observed a single time. Sequenced material: normal lung tissue next to the tumor, taken at surgery. These receptors were taken from a male donor with early-stage non-small cell lung cancer.

This clonotype was seen ten or more times. This beta chain was picked up by a library intended for alpha chains and is off target, so its count carries little meaning. The chain links TRBV12-3 or TRBV12-4 to TRBJ2-2, with D unresolved. Between the trimmed V and J ends, which lost 3 bases and 2 bases, there was a span of 7 bases. This CDR3 has 14 amino acids. The CDR3 DNA reads as TGTGCCAGCAGTTTCAGGCCTAACACCGGGGAGCTGTTTTTT. It codes for CASSFRPNTGELFF.

This clonotype was seen repeatedly, ten times or more. The library was prepared for alpha chains; this beta chain is a stray read, so its frequency means little. The rearrangement joins TRBV4-3 to TRBJ2-3, with 9 bases fitting TRBD2. Germline CDR1 reads LGHNA; CDR2 reads YSLEER. This CDR3 contains 18 residues. The trim removed 0 bases at V and 0 bases at J, leaving 7 bases unmatched. CDR3 nucleotide sequence: TGCGCCAGCAGCCAAGACCCCTTAGCGGGGGCCAGCACAGATACGCAGTATTTT. Translation gives CASSQDPLAGASTDTQYF.

This clonotype appeared many times. Since the library was made to target alpha chains, this beta chain is a stray read and its abundance is not meaningful. The V call is TRBV27, the J call TRBJ2-7; 7 bases align to TRBD2. The junction had 3 bases not matched to a gene; V was cut back by 3 bases and J by 1 base. Germline lookup yields CDR1 MNHEY and CDR2 SMNVEV (reference sequence). This CDR3 contains 14 residues. The DNA of the CDR3 is TGTGCCAGCAGTTTTTCAGCGGGGTCCTACGAGCAGTACTTC. It specifies CASSFSAGSYEQYF.

Sample share makes this clonotype medium-sized. The library was built for alpha chains, so this beta chain is an off-target read and its size means little. The J gene is TRBJ1-3, the V gene TRBV7-6; 9 nucleotides align to TRBD1. CDR3 length: 15 residues. Unmatched junction bases numbered 5, after V lost 6 bases and J lost 2 bases. Germline lookup yields CDR1 SGHVS and CDR2 FNYEAQ. As DNA, the CDR3 is TGTGCCAGCAGACCGGACAGGGGTCCTGGAAACACCATATATTTT. Translation: CASRPDRGPGNTIYF.

The table lists this clonotype with many counts. This beta chain appears as a stray read in a library generated for alpha chains; its size is not informative. The chain combines TRBV27 with TRBJ1-1; no definite D call. The length of the CDR3 is 13 residues. Trimming removed 0 bases at V and 5 bases at J, with 7 bases between. The V gene's germline CDR1 is MNHEY and CDR2 SMNVEV (reference sequence). CDR3: CASSLSRGTEAFF. The CDR3 DNA sequence: TGTGCCAGCAGTTTATCCCGGGGAACTGAAGCTTTCTTT.

This clonotype was detected ten times or more. Since it is a stray read in a library aimed at alpha chains, this beta chain has a size that is not meaningful. This chain joins TRBV2 and TRBJ2-3; D possibly corresponds to TRBD2 (5 bases). CDR1 and CDR2 (germline): SNHLY, FYNNEI. V lost 2 bases to trimming and J lost 5 bases, with 14 bases between them. The CDR3 contains 15 residues. The CDR3 coding sequence is TGTGCCAGCAGTGAAATCCGGGGAACCGGAGATACGCAGTATTTT. Protein product: CASSEIRGTGDTQYF.

This clonotype was detected ten times or more. Because this beta chain is a stray read in a library intended to capture alpha chains, its abundance should not be given much weight. The chain employs TRBV12-3 or TRBV12-4 and TRBJ2-5; no clear D. The CDR3 extends over 14 amino acids. V was shortened by 3 bases and J by 2 bases, with 10 bases between the two germline ends. CDR3 residues: CASSFSYRQETQYF. DNA for the CDR3: TGTGCCAGCAGTTTTTCTTACAGACAAGAGACCCAGTACTTC.

This clonotype was seen at least ten times. This beta chain represents an off-target read in a library built for alpha chains; its size is of limited meaning. The gene calls are TRBV28 and TRBJ1-4, with D uncertain. Germline V gives CDR1 MDHEN, CDR2 SYDVKM. V lost 5 bases to trimming and J lost 3 bases, with 13 bases between them. The CDR3 is made up of 15 amino acids. The CDR3, as DNA: TGTGCCAGCAGTCCCATGCACCGGGCTAATGAAAAACTGTTTTTT. The encoded protein is CASSPMHRANEKLFF.

Many counts were recorded for this clonotype. Within a library made for alpha chains, this beta chain is off target, and its count is uninformative. The rearrangement links TRBV12-3 or TRBV12-4 to TRBJ1-2; possibly TRBD1 for D (6 bases). Trimming shortened V by 5 bases and J by 2 bases, and 18 bases separated the two germline ends. This CDR3 is 16 amino acids long. The CDR3 region has the DNA TGTGCCAGCAGTAACTACCCTGAGGGACAAAACTATGGCTACACCTTC. It is translated as CASSNYPEGQNYGYTF.

Many counts were recorded for this clonotype. The library was built for alpha chains, so this beta chain is an off-target read and its size means little. The V call is TRBV12-3 or TRBV12-4, the J call TRBJ2-3; D assignment may be TRBD1 or TRBD2 (5 bases each). Trimming removed 1 base at V and 2 bases at J, with 19 bases between. CDR3 size: 18 residues. In nucleotides, the CDR3 is TGTGCCAGCAGTTTAGTGGGCACGTGGGACGGACCCACAGATACGCAGTATTTT. Translated, it gives CASSLVGTWDGPTDTQYF.

The table lists this clonotype with many counts. With the library built for alpha chains, this beta chain is off target and its frequency is not meaningful. The chain is built from TRBV30 and TRBJ1-6; TRBD1 is a possible D gene (6 bases). CDR1 and CDR2 (germline): GTSNPN, SVGIG (reference sequence). This CDR3 is 12 amino acids long. V was clipped by 7 bases and J by 7 bases, with 11 bases between them. This chain's CDR3 is CAFDRRNSPLHF. The CDR3 coding sequence is TGTGCCTTTGACAGGCGGAATTCACCCCTCCACTTT.

This clonotype is medium-sized within its sample. This beta chain is an off-target read within a library intended for alpha chains, so its frequency means little. The chain is built from TRBV10-1 and TRBJ2-4; no clear D. Trimming shortened V by 7 bases and J by 4 bases, and 20 bases separated the two germline ends. There are 16 residues in the CDR3. Germline CDR1 WNHNN, CDR2 SYGVQD (reference sequence). CDR3 protein: CASNPGLPPKKNIQYF. CDR3 sequence (DNA): TGCGCCAGCAACCCGGGCCTCCCCCCCAAGAAAAACATTCAGTACTTC.

This clonotype was seen many times. This beta chain is a stray read from a library made for alpha chains; its abundance is not meaningful. The chain employs TRBV28 and TRBJ2-6, with TRBD1 identical over 8 bases. The length of the CDR3 is 17 residues. CDR1 and CDR2 (germline): MDHEN, SYDVKM. V shed 9 bases, J shed 1 base, and the junction held 11 bases outside the gene matches. CDR3 nucleotides: TGTGCCAGTACCACCGGGACAGGTCGTTCTGGGGCCAACGTCCTGACTTTC. It codes for CASTTGTGRSGANVLTF.

This clonotype has a count of ten or more. A library made for alpha chains picked up this beta chain off target, so its size means little. The chain has TRBV5-4 and TRBJ1-2; D is perhaps TRBD1 (6 bases). The CDR3 runs 16 residues. The germline V gene encodes CDR1 SGHNT and CDR2 YYREEE (reference sequence). The V end lost 4 bases, the J end lost 0 bases, and 16 bases lay between the germline ends. The CDR3 reads CASSMGAMNPNYGYTF. CDR3 sequence (DNA): TGTGCCAGCAGCATGGGGGCGATGAACCCTAACTATGGCTACACCTTC.

Points on this clonotype: This beta chain is a stray sequence in a library constructed for alpha chains; its clone size is not meaningful. This chain uses TRBV12-3 or TRBV12-4 with TRBJ2-7; D gene unclear. There are 13 residues in the CDR3. Trimming pared 5 bases from V and 5 bases from J, leaving 13 bases between. The CDR3: CASSEPTSHEQYF. The CDR3 bases are TGTGCCAGCAGTGAACCGACAAGCCACGAGCAGTACTTC.

This clonotype is labeled as medium-sized. Since it is a stray read in a library aimed at alpha chains, this beta chain has a size that is not meaningful. The rearrangement joins TRBV6-2 or TRBV6-3 to TRBJ2-7; 11 nucleotides line up with TRBD2. V gave up 6 bases and J gave up 7 bases; unmatched junction bases: 8. Germline V CDR1 and CDR2: MNHEY, SVGEGT. There are 14 residues in the CDR3. The CDR3: CASSLASGRSEQYF. Written as DNA, the CDR3 is TGTGCCAGCAGCTTGGCTAGCGGGAGGTCGGAGCAGTACTTC.

There are many counts of this clonotype. This beta chain turned up in a library designed for alpha chains; as an off-target read, its abundance says little. The genes are TRBV9 and TRBJ2-1, with 10 nucleotides matching TRBD2. J was trimmed by 6 bases and V by 0 bases; bases with no gene match: 12. This CDR3 has 18 amino acids. Germline V CDR1 and CDR2: SGDLS, YYNGEE. The CDR3 loop reads CASSVGTTLAGVSNEQFF. In nucleotides, the CDR3 is TGTGCCAGCAGCGTAGGGACCACGCTAGCGGGAGTTAGCAATGAGCAGTTCTTC.

By sample share, this clonotype is medium-sized. The size of this beta chain means little, since it is a stray read in a library made for alpha chains. The chain is built from TRBV29-1 and TRBJ2-5; D is tentatively TRBD1 or TRBD2 (5 bases each). Germline values: CDR1 SQVTM, CDR2 ANQGSEA. V was clipped by 4 bases and J by 1 base, with 10 bases between them. This CDR3 has 13 amino acids. The CDR3, as DNA: TGCAGCGTTGCCGGGGCCTCCCAAGAGACCCAGTACTTC. Protein: CSVAGASQETQYF.

This clonotype has a count of ten or more. This beta chain slipped into a library made for alpha chains as a stray read, so its size is not meaningful. The chain carries TRBV7-9 and TRBJ1-5; no definite D call. The CDR3 length is 12 residues. CDR1 is SEHNR, CDR2 FQNEAQ, per germline (reference sequence). V lost 5 bases and J lost 5, with 7 bases in between. The DNA for the CDR3 is TGTGCCAGCAGCCCTGTAGATCAGCCCCAGCATTTT. Protein: CASSPVDQPQHF.

This clonotype occurred many times. This beta chain came through as a stray read in a library set up for alpha chains, and its size says little. This chain links TRBV13 with TRBJ2-7; D is possibly TRBD2 (6 bases). The CDR3 has 11 residues. Trimming removed 5 bases from V and 7 bases from J, with 9 bases in between. CDR1 PRHDT and CDR2 FYEKMQ come from the germline V gene (reference sequence). Here the CDR3 reads CASSRAGEQYF. In nucleotides, the CDR3 is TGTGCCAGCAGCCGGGCGGGGGAGCAGTACTTC.

This clonotype was counted ten times or more. Germline and junction disagree at one end, which may indicate a read error. Being off target in a library aimed at alpha chains, this beta chain has a size of little meaning. This chain links TRBV7-6 with TRBJ2-1, with 7 bases identical to TRBD2. CDR3 length equals 19 residues. Germline V gives CDR1 SGHVS, CDR2 FNYEAQ. Here the CDR3 DNA reads TGTGCCAGCAGCCTACCGAGCGGGGCGATTGGGAGCTCCTGCAATGAGCAGTTCTTC. It encodes CASSLPSGAIGSSCNEQFF.

This clonotype was seen repeatedly, ten times or more. Within a library made for alpha chains, this beta chain is off target, and its count is uninformative. The genes are TRBV5-5 and TRBJ2-2; 11 bases are a match to TRBD2. With V trimmed by 9 bases and J by 5 bases, 9 bases remained unmatched. The germline V gene has CDR1 SGHKS and CDR2 YYEKEE (reference sequence). CDR3 size: 15 residues. The DNA for the CDR3 is TGTGCCACAAACGCGGCTAGCGGGAGGACCGGGGAGCTGTTTTTT. Its translation is CATNAASGRTGELFF.

This clonotype was seen many times. This beta chain was picked up by a library intended for alpha chains and is off target, so its count carries little meaning. The chain uses TRBV18 and TRBJ2-3; TRBD1 matches at 10 bases. Germline CDR1 KGHSH, CDR2 LQKENI. V trimming: 8 bases; J trimming: 1 base; junction bases outside the gene matches: 3. CDR3 length: 14 residues. The CDR3 sequence: CASGTGVGTDTQYF. The CDR3 nucleotides are TGTGCCAGCGGGACAGGGGTCGGCACAGATACGCAGTATTTT.

Sample share makes this clonotype medium-sized. A library made for alpha chains picked up this beta chain off target, so its size means little. The gene calls are TRBV2 and TRBJ1-2; no firm D call. Deletions cut 4 bases from V and 3 bases from J, with 3 bases between. The germline V gene encodes CDR1 SNHLY and CDR2 FYNNEI. This CDR3 is 11 amino acids long. The CDR3 spells CASSVDYGYTF. CDR3 in DNA: TGTGCCAGCAGTGTGGACTATGGCTACACCTTC.

This clonotype has a count of ten or more. The library was designed around alpha chains, so this beta chain is a stray read whose abundance carries little weight. V usage is TRBV24-1 and J usage is TRBJ2-3; 10 bases line up with TRBD1. The CDR3 runs 17 residues. The ends lost 3 bases at V and 5 bases at J; junction bases unmatched: 10. In germline, CDR1 is KGHDR, CDR2 SFDVKD. CDR3 protein: CATSDVAGTGAEDTQYF. The CDR3 DNA is TGTGCCACCAGTGATGTCGCCGGGACAGGGGCAGAAGATACGCAGTATTTT.

Ten or more counts support this clonotype. This beta chain was picked up by a library intended for alpha chains and is off target, so its count carries little meaning. CDR3 nucleotides: TGTGCCACCAGCAGAGATGGGGGGGGGACTAGCGGAGATACGCAGTATTTT. Residues: CATSRDGGGTSGDTQYF. The rearrangement uses TRBV15 and TRBJ2-3; TRBD2 matches at 11 bases. With V trimmed by 0 bases and J by 5 bases, 7 bases remained unmatched. Germline V gene lookup returns CDR1 LNHNV and CDR2 YYDKDF (reference sequence). The CDR3 is made up of 17 amino acids.

Ten or more counts support this clonotype. At one of its ends the junction is not consistent with the germline gene, which may arise from a read error. Found in a library prepared for alpha chains, this beta chain is an off-target read, and its abundance has little meaning. The DNA of the CDR3 is TGTGCCAGGCCGGGACAGGTTTTT. Its translation is CARPGQVF. This chain links TRBV27 with TRBJ1-4; 8 bases are shared with TRBD1. The CDR3 length is 8 residues. Germline V CDR1 and CDR2: MNHEY, SMNVEV (reference sequence).

This clonotype came up many times. This beta chain is a stray sequence in a library constructed for alpha chains; its clone size is not meaningful. The chain uses TRBV3-1 and TRBJ1-2; the D gene is possibly TRBD1 (5 bases). The CDR3 contains 13 residues. V was clipped by 1 base and J by 6 bases, with 9 bases between them. Germline V gene sequence: CDR1 LGHDT, CDR2 YNNKEL (reference sequence). CDR3 loop: CASSQGGTDGYTF. In DNA form, the CDR3 reads TGTGCCAGCAGCCAAGGGGGGACCGATGGCTACACCTTC.